This T cell receptor (beta chain) was observed in a study of blood T cell repertoires in COVID-19. Study background: Some COVID-19 samples were acute and others convalescent; all came from the United States, Italy and Spain. From T cells, B-cell-depleted T cells, or PBMCs came the material, which was cDNA or gDNA.

The V and J ends lost 2 bases and 5 bases respectively, with 12 bases between them. Germline CDR1 and CDR2: SGHAT and FQNNGV. The CDR3 runs 14 residues. In the study's own analysis: How many nucleated cells were present was estimated from reference gene primer amplification. Sequencing used immunoSEQ multiplex PCR; TCRdb keeps in-frame clones, though not all of them. The V and J calls and the clone size are those of that table, but D and trimming were determined from the DNA. The sample holds about 320,000 clones, roughly 86% seen once. The sample consisted of peripheral blood. This receptor was identified in a woman in her forties or fifties with acute or convalescent COVID-19. J is TRBJ2-5 and V is TRBV11-2, with D perhaps matching TRBD2 (5 bases). The CDR3, as DNA: TGTGCCAGCAGCTTATACCGGAGGTGGGAGACCCAGTACTTC. This codes for CASSLYRRWETQYF. Drawing the rest from reference TRBV11-2 and TRBJ2-5, the complete variable domain is EAGVAQSPRYKIIEKRQSVAFWCNPISGHATLYWYQQILGQGPKLLIQFQNNGVVDDSQLPKDRFSAERLKGVDSTLKIQPAKLEDSAVYLCASSLYRRWETQYFGPGTRLLVL.